The 4 T cell receptor beta chains given below trace back to one sample, sequenced in a study of T-cell reconstitution after alpha-beta-depleted transplantation in children. TCRbeta library preparation incorporated unique molecular identifiers. TCRdb recomputed calls from the PCR reads with MiXCR, one row per CDR3 protein. Of 780,000 or so distinct CDR3 sequences in the sample, roughly 15% were seen once. Sequencing used PBMCs, mostly from graft donor cells, obtained 360 days after TCRalphabeta/CD19-depleted stem cell transplant. These receptors were obtained from a male patient between 5 and 17 years old who had a stem cell transplant for acute lymphoblastic leukemia, so the T cells may come from the graft donor.

The J gene is TRBJ1-2, the V gene TRBV5-1, with 7 bases aligning to TRBD1. The CDR3 is 15 residues long. In germline, CDR1 is SGHRS, CDR2 YFSETQ. With 2 bases clipped from V and 0 bases from J, the junction kept 4 bases outside the gene matches. CDR3 in amino acids: CASSFTGAANYGYTF. The CDR3 nucleotides are TGCGCCAGCAGCTTTACAGGGGCCGCTAACTATGGCTACACCTTC.

This clonotype was found a few times. V is TRBV7-6 and J is TRBJ2-7; no clear D gene. The CDR3 covers 14 residues. V dropped 1 base and J dropped 2 bases, with 9 bases sitting between them. The V gene's germline CDR1 is SGHVS and CDR2 FNYEAQ. The CDR3 nucleotides are TGTGCCAGCAGCTTAGACTCTGGGCCCTACGAGCAGTACTTC. This gives the protein CASSLDSGPYEQYF. Full variable domain (rest looked up from reference TRBV7-6 and TRBJ2-7): GAGVSQSPRYKVTKRGQDVALRCDPISGHVSLYWYRQALGQGPEFLTYFNYEAQQDKSGLPNDRFSAERPEGSISTLTIQRTEQRDSAMYRCASSLDSGPYEQYFGPGTRLTVT.

In its sample, this clonotype was seen a few times. This rearrangement joins TRBV12-3 or TRBV12-4 to TRBJ2-7; D remains ambiguous. The CDR3 spans 13 residues. V was trimmed by 8 bases and J by 1 base, leaving 12 bases between them. CDR3 DNA sequence: TGTGCCAGCTCACGGACGTATTCCTACGAGCAGTACTTC. It codes for CASSRTYSYEQYF.

This clonotype was picked up a small number of times. The chain's CDR3 is CATSSAGGSYEQYF. CDR3 nucleotides: TGTGCCACCAGCAGCGCGGGGGGATCCTACGAGCAGTACTTC. V gene TRBV15 combines with J gene TRBJ2-7; 8 nucleotides align to TRBD2. CDR1 is LNHNV, CDR2 YYDKDF, per germline (reference sequence). V was clipped by 3 bases and J by 1 base; unmatched bases: 2. The CDR3 runs to 14 residues.